This is a list of T cell receptor beta chains from one sample in a study of cytomegalovirus exposure and HLA in healthy donors. The protocol was immunoSEQ multiplex PCR, while the TCRdb copy is restricted to in-frame clones and leaves out a portion. The repertoire has around 150,000 clones, approximately 82% of them found once; the top ten carry around 1.5%. The sample taken for sequencing was PBMCs. Receptors originate from a man aged 30 to 39 in good health and CMV-seropositive. Each CDR3 is given with its conserved first and last residue. The order of the fields is J gene, clone size, D gene, V gene, CDR3 DNA, CDR3 protein. D genes are given only for firm matches. Size values are once, few and many counts, or a class for expanded clones, and some rows have none.

TRBJ2-2 | NA | TRBD1 | TRBV9 | TGTGCCAGCAGCTTAACAGGGGCTGACACCGGGGAGCTGTTTTTT | CASSLTGADTGELFF
TRBJ1-5 | NA | TRBD1 | TRBV2 | TGTGCCAGCAGTGAACGACAGGGGGAACTTCAGCCCCAGCATTTT | CASSERQGELQPQHF
TRBJ2-3 | NA | NA | TRBV10-1 | TGCGCCAGCAGTGTAAGGCAGGGCACAGATACGCAGTATTTT | CASSVRQGTDTQYF
TRBJ1-2 | NA | NA | TRBV5-1 | TGCGCCAGCAGCCAGACGGACAAACAGGGCTACACCTTC | CASSQTDKQGYTF
TRBJ2-3 | NA | NA | TRBV5-6 | TGTGCCAGCAGCTTGGTGGGCGATACGCAGTATTTT | CASSLVGDTQYF
TRBJ2-7 | NA | NA | TRBV5-1 | TGCGCCAGCAGCCCCAACCCCCCTCGGAGGGACGCCTACGAGCAGTACTTC | CASSPNPPRRDAYEQYF
TRBJ2-7 | NA | NA | TRBV28 | TGTGCCAGCAGTTGGGAGGGGGGGAGGAGATACGAGCAGTACTTC | CASSWEGGRRYEQYF
TRBJ1-2 | NA | TRBD1 | TRBV5-1 | TGCGCCAGCAGCCCAGGACAGGGCCCCTATGGCTACACCTTC | CASSPGQGPYGYTF
TRBJ1-4 | NA | NA | TRBV7-8 | TGTGCCAGCAGCCCCCGGGAAGTAGCTAATGAAAAACTGTTTTTT | CASSPREVANEKLFF
TRBJ1-6 | NA | NA | TRBV19 | TGTGCCAGTACCATGGGGGCAGACTTCCACTTT | CASTMGADFHF
TRBJ2-1 | NA | NA | TRBV28 | TGTGCCAGCAGTTTATTGCGGGACTCCTACAATGAGCAGTTCTTC | CASSLLRDSYNEQFF
TRBJ2-3 | NA | NA | TRBV5-4 | TGTGCCAGCAGCTTCCAGACAGATGGCACAGATACGCAGTATTTT | CASSFQTDGTDTQYF
TRBJ1-1 | few | TRBD1 | TRBV6-5 | TGTGCCAGCAGTTATTCCAGGGGGCAGATGAACACTGAAGCTTTCTTT | CASSYSRGQMNTEAFF
TRBJ1-3 | NA | TRBD1 | TRBV10-2 | TGCGCCAGCAGTTGGACAGGGATGTTCTCTGGAAACACCATATATTTT | CASSWTGMFSGNTIYF
TRBJ1-1 | NA | TRBD1 | TRBV18 | TGTGCCAGCTCACCCGTCCGGGACAGAATAAACACTGAAGCTTTCTTT | CASSPVRDRINTEAFF